This TCR beta chain was identified during a study of long-term antiretroviral therapy in people with HIV (dated by TCRdb to 2021 to 2024). The study in broad terms: Collection of the earliest samples took place about a decade ahead of the 2015 WHO recommendation for immediate ART, at a time when ART was typically delayed until CD4 counts fell. Whether ART initiation and durable HIV suppression were associated with changes in peripheral blood TRB repertoire composition and diversity was tested in a retrospective serial study. The cohort contributed about 200 cryopreserved PBMC samples from around 33 adults with confirmed HIV infection, collected serially over a mean of about six years (range 1-12). About 35% of the 30 participants with HIV were female. No cross-contamination during QIAcube processing turned up in test extractions that ran a monoclonal T-cell line alongside about 30 polyclonal samples.

Regarding this clone: What antigen it recognizes has not been identified. Per-nucleotide qualities are absent, and no much larger clonotype sits a single base away.

To be included, a participant needed at least one PBMC sample from before ART initiation plus at least two post-ART samples. All participants with HIV were treated in the United States of America. Cryopreserved samples of roughly 0.95-10 million PBMC were thawed and washed before DNA extraction. At the time of the earliest PBMC sample, participants with HIV were aged between roughly 20 and 60 years. PBMC samples from each participant spanned 1-4 timepoints before ART initiation and 2-8 timepoints after ART initiation, with a median of 7 samples. For every participant, serial HIV viral load, CD4+ T-cell count, ART history and demographic data were obtained. Using a Qiagen kit on a QIAcube, genomic DNA was extracted from unsorted PBMC, with samples processed in batches of 12. What the authors observed across the whole study: Inferences about post-ART repertoire changes were limited because no data were available on ART adherence, viral resistance or therapy changes. Limited PBMC availability meant only the TCR beta chain was sequenced, without alpha chain pairing. The samples span the years 2004 to 2017, and the ART regimens used at that time may not be as effective as current regimens. A significant increase in TRB diversity was found to be associated with ART initiation, although TRB diversity was observed to remain significantly below that of transplant donor controls even after long-term ART. Expanded TRB clones identified before ART initiation dominated the repertoire across all time points, though the dominance fluctuated and decreased in many PLHIV after ART. CDR3 length ranges in HIV repertoires were narrower than in controls, and network structure suggested an antigen-experienced repertoire with only a slight naive shift after ART. Because pre-ART samples had limited cell numbers, profiling was done on unsorted PBMC rather than on sorted CD4+ and CD8+ T cells.

From cysteine to phenylalanine, the CDR3 is 13 amino acids long. The retained sequence is limited to the CDR3, 39 bases, with the frame set at the first base. CDR1 SNHLY and CDR2 FYNNEI were looked up in the germline V gene. V was cut back by 0 bases and J by 4 bases, leaving a gap of 6 bases between them. The immunoSEQ hsTCRB v3.0 assay was used at survey level resolution to sequence the TRB variable region. A depth of 40,000-50,000 T-cell genomes per sample was targeted for TRB sequencing. An Illumina MiSeq with a v3 150-cycle kit was used to sequence the pooled TRB libraries. In the authors' own workflow: Repertoire analysis ran in R within a reproducible Nextflow workflow covering QC, data transformation and analysis. Custom analyses were implemented in LymphoSeq2, an R package for AIRR-Seq data exploration. After excluding a few samples that yielded fewer than 5000 total TRB sequences, 188 HIV repertoires remained for analysis. Of the roughly 180 retained HIV repertoires, approximately 60 were collected before and 120 to 130 after ART initiation. Each repertoire was downsampled to 5000 TRB nucleotide sequences, and summary statistics were averaged across 100 downsampling iterations. TRB sequences were retained for analysis only if CDR3 regions of at least seven amino acids were present. Two measures captured diversity: a Shannon entropy-derived clonality score and the Gini coefficient. In repertoire networks, the top 5000 CDR3 amino acid sequences were linked whenever an edit distance of one separated two sequences. GLIPH2 predicted antigen specificity groups and MHC restriction for TRB CDR3 amino acid sequences. To flag known associations with CMV, EBV, HIV or tissue antigens, CDR3 amino acid sequences were compared against VDJdb and McPAS-TCR. Pre-ART, post-ART and control groups were compared with Wilcoxon signed-rank tests and Holm-Bonferroni correction. The table comes from immuneACCESS by way of TCRdb, which keeps in-frame sequences with V and J called. Part of the clones is missing from these tables; in studies checked, under half for an unresolved V gene and the rest for unknown reasons. V, J and clone size were drawn from that table, and D and trimming were deduced from the DNA. In all, the sample holds about 14,000 clones, and roughly 90% of those were seen once. The leading ten clones occupy around 10% of the sample.

The V gene is TRBV2 and the J gene is TRBJ1-2; the D gene assignment is ambiguous. The clonotype originates from a man aged 35 to 55 with HIV. The sample in question was unsorted PBMCs, obtained 6.2 years after starting antiretroviral therapy. The CDR3 has the sequence CASSEARFYGYTF. The sequenced DNA: TGTGCCAGCAGTGAAGCAAGGTTCTATGGCTACACCTTC.